This T cell receptor beta chain originates from a study of blood T cell repertoires in COVID-19. Study details: COVID-19 samples collected from the United States, Italy and Spain covered acute and convalescent phases.

Libraries were prepared by immunoSEQ multiplex PCR; TCRdb keeps only in-frame clonotypes and omits some of them. Of approximately 200,000 clones listed, around 83% are singletons. This clone turned up a few times. Residents of 24 US areas, aged roughly 18 to 89 years, made up the participants. Looked up from germline, CDR1 is SNHLY and CDR2 is FYNNEI. V lost 0 bases, J lost 5 bases, and 8 bases lay in between. The CDR3 spans 14 residues. This receptor was obtained from a woman aged 40 to 49 with acute COVID-19. The genes are TRBV2 and TRBJ2-1; no clear D. Sequencing was performed on PBMCs or T cells enriched from blood (not recorded which). The CDR3 spells CASSEANGDNEQFF. For the CDR3, the DNA is TGTGCCAGCAGTGAAGCTAACGGAGACAATGAGCAGTTCTTC.